This T cell receptor (beta chain) was found in a study of T cell responses to AZD1222 COVID-19 vaccine (dated by TCRdb to the early 2020s). For the wider study: A total of 233 trial participants underwent TCR sequencing, of whom 200 to 220 had received two doses of AZD1222 and some 26 had received two doses of the MenACWY control vaccine. Trial participants were enrolled by age into subgroups of 18-55, 56-69 and 70-plus years, and 148, 28 and 57 TCR-sequenced participants, respectively, were included in these subgroups. Results the study describes overall, beyond this receptor: Nearly half of unique spike-specific TCRs reportedly recognized epitopes outside regions mutated in the B.1.351 and B.1.1.7 variants. Most participants were white British and females outnumbered males, and the authors suggested that clonal diversity may have been underestimated. After two AZD1222 doses, both the breadth and the depth of spike-specific TCRs were significantly higher than at day 0 and than in MenACWY recipients. Vaccine-associated CD4 TCRs spanned the whole spike protein, with dominant responses in regions 160-218 and 743-854. Because no samples from the day 14 peak response were available, repertoires could be characterized only after the peak T cell response. Conclusions about previously exposed vaccinees were limited because only 5 or 6 AZD1222 recipients were SARS-CoV-2 seropositive at baseline. In the small 56-69-year group, the increase in depth fell short of significance, most likely because of low power.

V lost 2 bases and J lost 2 bases; the stretch between them is 8 bases long. Measured from the cysteine to the phenylalanine, the CDR3 is 13 residues long. The sequence is cut down to CDR3 DNA, 39 bases in frame from base 1. CDR1 and CDR2, looked up from the germline V gene (reference sequence), are SGHKS and YYEKEE. The CDR3 regions of human TCRbeta chains were subjected to immunosequencing. The authors' pipeline ran thus. Repertoire TCRs were matched against a reference library of SARS-CoV-2-specific TCRs generated with the MIRA antigen-specificity platform. Breadth was defined as the fraction of unique TCRs that were SARS-CoV-2-associated, and depth was defined as the fraction of total T cells that were SARS-CoV-2-associated. Using the MIRA data, each spike-specific TCR was mapped to the spike region that the TCR reacts to and placed in a CD4 or CD8 class. Log10-transformed breadth and depth values were compared by one-way ANOVA with Sidak's multiple comparisons tests. This is the immuneACCESS table as TCRdb keeps it, with only in-frame sequences that have V and J called. A part of the clones is gone; compared with another copy, unresolved V genes explain less than half, and the rest is unexplained. The V and J calls and clone size are taken from that table; D and trimming were inferred from the DNA. The sample profile shows about 180,000 clones; approximately 92% of them were found once. About 1% of the sample comes from the top ten.

Taken with the paper, the label for time point translates to: about 28 days (+/-7) after the second vaccine dose. The treatment or condition label here, explained by the study, means: meningococcal conjugate vaccine given as trial control. Vaccinee samples were obtained from the UK trials COV001 and COV002, which included a single-blind randomized controlled phase 2/3 trial of AZD1222 (ChAdOx1 nCoV-19) in healthy adults. Trial participant PBMC samples were collected at day 0 and day 28 after the second dose for TCRbeta chain sequencing. Notes on this clone: This clone's antigen is unknown. Base qualities are not provided; no much larger clone lies one nucleotide away.

The chain joins TRBV5-5 to TRBJ2-7, with the D gene call left open. The TCR was taken from an adult who received the MenACWY meningococcal vaccine as a control. Sample: peripheral blood, taken 28 days after the second dose of the MenACWY control vaccine. The nucleotide sequence is given as TGTGCCAGCAGCTTTTCCGAGCCCTACGAGCAGTACTTC. Its coded protein is CASSFSEPYEQYF.